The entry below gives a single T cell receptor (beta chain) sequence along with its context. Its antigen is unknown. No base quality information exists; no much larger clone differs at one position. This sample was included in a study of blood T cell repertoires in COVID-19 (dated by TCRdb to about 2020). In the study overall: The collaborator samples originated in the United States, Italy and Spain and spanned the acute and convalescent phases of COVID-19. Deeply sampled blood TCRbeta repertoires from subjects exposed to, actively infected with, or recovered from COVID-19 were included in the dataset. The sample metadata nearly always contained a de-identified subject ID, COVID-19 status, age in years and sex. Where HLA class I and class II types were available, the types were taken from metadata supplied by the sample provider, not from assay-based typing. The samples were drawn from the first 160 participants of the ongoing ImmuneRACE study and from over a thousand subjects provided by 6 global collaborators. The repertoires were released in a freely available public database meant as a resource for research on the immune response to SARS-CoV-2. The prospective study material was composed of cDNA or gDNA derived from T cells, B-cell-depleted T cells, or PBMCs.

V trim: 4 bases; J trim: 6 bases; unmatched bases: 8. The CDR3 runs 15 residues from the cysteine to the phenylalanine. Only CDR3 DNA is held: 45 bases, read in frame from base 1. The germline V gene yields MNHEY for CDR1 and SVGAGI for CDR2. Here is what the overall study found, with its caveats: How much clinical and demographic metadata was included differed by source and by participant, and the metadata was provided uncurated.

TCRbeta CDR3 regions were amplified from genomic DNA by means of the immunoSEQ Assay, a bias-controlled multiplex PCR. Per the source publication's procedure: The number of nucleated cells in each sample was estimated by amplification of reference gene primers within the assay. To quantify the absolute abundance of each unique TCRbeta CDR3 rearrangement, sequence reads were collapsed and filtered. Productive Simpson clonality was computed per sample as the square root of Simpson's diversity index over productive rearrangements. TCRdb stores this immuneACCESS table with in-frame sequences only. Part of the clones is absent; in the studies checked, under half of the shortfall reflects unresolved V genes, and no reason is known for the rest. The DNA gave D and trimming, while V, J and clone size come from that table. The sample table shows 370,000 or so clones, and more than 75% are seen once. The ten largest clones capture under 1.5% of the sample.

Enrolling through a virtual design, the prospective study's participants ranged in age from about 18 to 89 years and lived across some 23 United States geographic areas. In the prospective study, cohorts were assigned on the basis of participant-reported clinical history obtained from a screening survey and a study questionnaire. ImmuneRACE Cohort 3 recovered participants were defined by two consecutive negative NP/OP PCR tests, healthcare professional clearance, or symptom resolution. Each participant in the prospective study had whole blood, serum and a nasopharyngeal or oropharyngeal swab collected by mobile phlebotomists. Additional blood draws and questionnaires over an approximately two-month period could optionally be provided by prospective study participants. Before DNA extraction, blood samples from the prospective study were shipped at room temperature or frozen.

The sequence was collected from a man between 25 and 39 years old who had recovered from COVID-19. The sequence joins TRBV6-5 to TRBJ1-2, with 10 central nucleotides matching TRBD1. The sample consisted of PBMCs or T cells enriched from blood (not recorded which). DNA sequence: TGTGCCAGCAGTTTAAGGCCCGGGACAGGGGATGGCTACACCTTC. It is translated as CASSLRPGTGDGYTF.